The 8 T cell receptor beta chains listed next were all sequenced from one sample in a study of T cell responses to AZD1222 COVID-19 vaccine. Clones were read by immunoSEQ multiplex PCR, and TCRdb kept only the in-frame ones, dropping some. Of roughly 150,000 clones in the sample, approximately 91% were seen once. The input for sequencing was peripheral blood, taken 28 days after the second AZD1222 dose. These receptors were collected from an adult who received the AZD1222 COVID-19 vaccine.

The chain has TRBV5-1 and TRBJ2-2; D ambiguous. This CDR3 is 15 amino acids long. In germline, CDR1 is SGHRS, CDR2 YFSETQ. Trimming took off 0 bases at V and 6 bases at J, with 12 bases between the two ends. The CDR3 loop reads CASSLVSGSSGELFF. The CDR3 region has the DNA TGCGCCAGCAGCTTGGTGTCTGGTAGTTCCGGGGAGCTGTTTTTT.

The chain recombines TRBV5-1 with TRBJ1-1, with 8 bases fitting TRBD1. The germline V gene has CDR1 SGHRS and CDR2 YFSETQ. The length of the CDR3 is 13 residues. Losses at the gene ends were 3 bases for V and 3 bases for J; bases not matched to a gene: 1. DNA of the CDR3: TGCGCCAGCAGCTCGACAGGGGACACTGAAGCTTTCTTT. The encoded protein is CASSSTGDTEAFF.

The chain employs TRBV30 and TRBJ1-2; 7 bases are shared with TRBD1. Looked up from germline, CDR1 is GTSNPN and CDR2 is SVGIG (reference sequence). This CDR3 region has 14 residues. J lost 9 bases, V lost 3 bases, and 13 bases had no gene match. CDR3 coding DNA: TGTGCCTGGAGGCTAGGGGGCAGTCCCTTGAGCTACACCTTC. Amino acids: CAWRLGGSPLSYTF.

V and J are TRBV15 and TRBJ1-5; D ambiguous. This CDR3 contains 13 residues. The ends were cut back, 3 bases at V and 3 bases at J, with 6 bases in the middle. Germline V CDR1 and CDR2: LNHNV, YYDKDF (reference sequence). For the CDR3, the DNA is TGTGCCACCAGCAGGCGGGACAATCAGCCCCAGCATTTT. This encodes CATSRRDNQPQHF.

The CDR3 DNA reads as TGCGCCAGCAGGACGGAAGAGTATCAGCCCCAGCATTTT. It yields the protein CASRTEEYQPQHF. The chain carries TRBV10-1 and TRBJ1-5; D not resolved. Deletions cut 6 bases from V and 5 bases from J, with 11 bases between. CDR3 length: 13 amino acids. Germline V lookup: CDR1 WNHNN, CDR2 SYGVQD (reference sequence).

The chain has TRBV7-2 and TRBJ2-7; D might be TRBD2 (6 bases). Germline V gene data show CDR1 as SGHTA and CDR2 as FQGNSA. This CDR3 region has 15 residues. V lost 2 bases and J lost 4, with 15 bases in between. In nucleotides, the CDR3 is TGTGCCAGCAGCTTAAGTTCTGCGGGGAGATACGAGCAGTACTTC. It yields the protein CASSLSSAGRYEQYF.

The rearrangement joins TRBV4-1 to TRBJ1-1; the D is unclear. The CDR3 is 13 residues long. Trimming cost V 6 bases and J 1 base, with 9 bases left between them. CDR1 and CDR2 (germline): MGHRA, YSYEKL. Written as DNA, the CDR3 is TGCGCCAGCAGACCTCACGGGAACACTGAAGCTTTCTTT. Protein product: CASRPHGNTEAFF.

This CDR3 reads CATSRQGKYGYTF. The CDR3 DNA reads TGTGCCACCAGCAGACAGGGGAAATATGGCTACACCTTC. This chain connects TRBV15 to TRBJ1-2, with TRBD1 as a possible D gene (6 bases). Trimming pared 2 bases from V and 5 bases from J, leaving 9 bases between. The germline V gene encodes CDR1 LNHNV and CDR2 YYDKDF (reference sequence). The CDR3 sequence is 13 residues long. Supplemented by reference TRBV15 and TRBJ1-2, the full variable domain reads DAMVIQNPRYQVTQFGKPVTLSCSQTLNHNVMYWYQQKSSQAPKLLFHYYDKDFNNEADTPDNFQSRRPNTSFCFLDIRSPGLGDTAMYLCATSRQGKYGYTFGSGTRLTVV.